These 9 T cell receptor beta chains were all obtained from the same sample, sequenced in a study of blood T cell repertoires in COVID-19 (dated by TCRdb to about 2020). Libraries were constructed by the immunoSEQ multiplex PCR assay. The table was pulled from immuneACCESS by TCRdb, which kept in-frame rearrangements only. Such tables lose some clones; where checked, under half of the loss comes from unresolved V genes, and the rest has no known cause. Present in this sample are about 310,000 clones, about 87% of which were seen just once. Together, the top ten hold around 1.2% of the sample. Sequenced sample: peripheral blood. The receptors come from a man between 65 and 80 years old with acute or convalescent COVID-19.

This chain links TRBV9 with TRBJ2-3; the D gene is possibly TRBD2 (6 bases). CDR3 length: 19 amino acids. Trimming stripped 0 bases from V and 0 bases from J, with 20 bases between. Germline V lookup: CDR1 SGDLS, CDR2 YYNGEE. The CDR3 nucleotides are TGTGCCAGCAGCGTAGCGATCAGGGACTTTTGGCGAAGCACAGATACGCAGTATTTT. Amino acid sequence: CASSVAIRDFWRSTDTQYF.

This clone was detected a few times. This rearrangement joins TRBV6-1 to TRBJ1-4, with no clear D. The CDR3 extends over 15 amino acids. Germline-derived CDR1 and CDR2 are MNHNS and SASEGT. V was pared by 3 bases and J by 4 bases, with 12 bases between. CDR3 nucleotides: TGTGCCAGCAGTGATAAACACCATATTAATGAAAAACTGTTTTTT. Its protein product is CASSDKHHINEKLFF.

V gene TRBV6-6 combines with J gene TRBJ2-5, with D perhaps TRBD1 (5 bases). V lost 6 bases, J lost 4 bases, and 18 bases lay in between. There are 15 residues in the CDR3. The germline V gene has CDR1 MNHNY and CDR2 SVGAGI (reference sequence). CDR3 nucleotide sequence: TGTGCCAGCAGCTCAAACCTGGGGCGACGAGAGACCCAGTACTTC. Translating gives CASSSNLGRRETQYF.

V and J are TRBV15 and TRBJ1-4; D gene ambiguous. Germline V gives CDR1 LNHNV, CDR2 YYDKDF (reference sequence). The CDR3 covers 15 residues. Trimming shortened V by 0 bases and J by 7 bases, and 12 bases separated the two germline ends. The CDR3 region is CATSRDRGVGEKLFF. CDR3 sequence (DNA): TGTGCCACCAGCAGAGATCGGGGTGTGGGTGAAAAACTGTTTTTT.

The rearrangement joins TRBV30 to TRBJ2-5, with 9 nucleotides matching TRBD2. The CDR3 totals 13 residues. CDR1 and CDR2 (germline): GTSNPN, SVGIG (reference sequence). Unmatched junction bases numbered 8, after V lost 3 bases and J lost 9 bases. The CDR3 nucleotides read TGTGCCTGGAGGGTGGCGGGGGGGCCTCCCCAGTACTTC. It specifies CAWRVAGGPPQYF.

V is TRBV7-2 and J is TRBJ2-4; a possible D gene is TRBD1 (7 bases). Germline V gives CDR1 SGHTA, CDR2 FQGNSA. V shed 5 bases and J shed 15 bases, with 20 bases lying between them. The length of the CDR3 is 13 residues. CDR3 region: CASSVTIQGRWYF. The CDR3 DNA reads as TGTGCCAGCAGCGTGACTATACAGGGGAGGTGGTACTTC.

The chain carries TRBV7-2 and TRBJ1-5; D is unresolved. CDR3 length: 12 residues. Trimming took off 4 bases at V and 7 bases at J, with 8 bases between the two ends. Germline V CDR1 and CDR2: SGHTA, FQGNSA. The CDR3 reads CASSSIGQPQHF. Here the CDR3 DNA reads TGTGCCAGCAGCTCTATCGGGCAGCCCCAGCATTTT.

The V gene is TRBV28, the J gene TRBJ1-1; unclear D gene. Germline CDR1 reads MDHEN; CDR2 reads SYDVKM. Deletions cut 5 bases from V and 1 base from J, with 5 bases between. This CDR3 spans 12 amino acids. The CDR3 region is CASSEGNTEAFF. CDR3 bases: TGTGCCAGCAGTGAGGGGAACACTGAAGCTTTCTTT.

The V call is TRBV21-1, the J call TRBJ1-5; the D segment call TRBD1 is taken from the table without a DNA check. TRBV21-1 is a documented pseudogene. CDR3 size: 19 residues. The CDR3 here is CASSKSTLSGDYSNQPQHF. For the CDR3, the DNA is TGTGCCAGCAGCAAATCCACCCTCTCAGGGGATTATAGCAATCAGCCCCAGCATTTT.